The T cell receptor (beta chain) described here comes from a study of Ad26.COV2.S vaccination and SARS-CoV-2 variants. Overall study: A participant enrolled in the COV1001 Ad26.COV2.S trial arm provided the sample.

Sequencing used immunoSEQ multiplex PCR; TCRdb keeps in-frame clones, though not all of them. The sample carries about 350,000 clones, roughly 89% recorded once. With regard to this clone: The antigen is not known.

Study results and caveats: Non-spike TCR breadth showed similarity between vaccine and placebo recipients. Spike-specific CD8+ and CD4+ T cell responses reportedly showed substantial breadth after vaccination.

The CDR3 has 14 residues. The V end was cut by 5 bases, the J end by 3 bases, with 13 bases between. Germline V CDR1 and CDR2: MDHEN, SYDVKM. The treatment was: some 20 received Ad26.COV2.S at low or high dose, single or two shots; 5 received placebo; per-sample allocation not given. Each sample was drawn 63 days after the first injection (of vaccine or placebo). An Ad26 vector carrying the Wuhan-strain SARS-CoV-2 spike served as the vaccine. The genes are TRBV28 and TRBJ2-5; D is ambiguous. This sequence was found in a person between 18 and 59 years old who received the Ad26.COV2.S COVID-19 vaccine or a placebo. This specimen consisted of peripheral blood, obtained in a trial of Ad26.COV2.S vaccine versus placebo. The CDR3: CASSRYRIKETQYF. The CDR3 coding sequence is TGTGCCAGCAGTCGGTACAGAATCAAAGAGACCCAGTACTTC. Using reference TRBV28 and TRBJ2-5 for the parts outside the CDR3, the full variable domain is DVKVTQSSRYLVKRTGEKVFLECVQDMDHENMFWYRQDPGLGLRLIYFSYDVKMKEKGDIPEGYSVSREKKERFSLILESASTNQTSMYLCASSRYRIKETQYFGPGTRLLVL.